The T cell receptor (beta chain) under discussion was sequenced for a study of spatial heterogeneity in lung cancer. Whole-study context: There were consistently more beta-chain sequences detected than alpha-chain sequences. Study-wide results and limits: Counts of expanded alpha and beta TCRs within tumors tracked the tumor nonsynonymous mutation count.

TCRdb re-called the 5' RACE reads through MiXCR, storing one row per CDR3 protein. The sample lists approximately 3,100 distinct CDR3 sequences; roughly 6.1% were seen once. V was pared by 1 base and J by 5 bases, with 3 bases of the junction left unmatched. Germline V CDR1 and CDR2: SGHTA, FQGNSA. The CDR3 loop spans 14 amino acids. Noted time point: sample taken at primary tumor resection. Whole RNA, which was extracted from tumor, nontumor lung tissue or frozen PBMC, was sequenced without any cell sorting. This clonotype was seen many times. The antigen remains undetermined. The rearrangement links TRBV7-2 to TRBJ2-5, with 8 bases that match TRBD1. Sequenced material: lung tumor tissue, taken at surgery. The TCR originated in a male donor with early-stage non-small cell lung cancer. CDR3 sequence (DNA): TGTGCCAGCAGCTTAGACAGGGGGAAGGAGACCCAGTACTTC. Its protein is CASSLDRGKETQYF.